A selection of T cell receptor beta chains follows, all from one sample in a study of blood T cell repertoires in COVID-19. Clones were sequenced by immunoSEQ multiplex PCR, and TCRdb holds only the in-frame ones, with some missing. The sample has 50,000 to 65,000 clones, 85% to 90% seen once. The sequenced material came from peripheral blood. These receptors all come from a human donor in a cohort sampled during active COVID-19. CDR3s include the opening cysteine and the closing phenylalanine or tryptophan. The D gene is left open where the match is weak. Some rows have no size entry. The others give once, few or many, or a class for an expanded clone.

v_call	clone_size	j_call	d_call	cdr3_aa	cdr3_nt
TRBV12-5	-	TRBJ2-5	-	CASGLVRETQYF	TGTGCTAGTGGTTTGGTTCGAGAGACCCAGTACTTC
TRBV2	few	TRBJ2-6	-	CASSEAGVAGANVLTF	TGTGCCAGCAGTGAAGCAGGGGTGGCTGGGGCCAACGTCCTGACTTTC
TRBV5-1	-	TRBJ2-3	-	CASSPRADSDTQYF	TGCGCCAGCAGCCCGCGGGCAGACTCAGATACGCAGTATTTT
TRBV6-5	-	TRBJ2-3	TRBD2	CASTGLAGGTDTQYF	TGTGCCAGCACGGGACTAGCGGGCGGCACAGATACGCAGTATTTT
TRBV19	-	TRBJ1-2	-	CASSPTRGDYGYTF	TGTGCCAGTAGTCCTACCCGGGGTGACTATGGCTACACCTTC
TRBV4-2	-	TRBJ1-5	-	CASSQDRSGQPQHF	TGTGCCAGCAGCCAAGATAGGAGCGGCCAGCCCCAGCATTTT
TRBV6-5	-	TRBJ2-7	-	CASSYSIYTPAYEQYF	TGTGCCAGCAGTTACTCGATTTATACCCCAGCCTACGAGCAGTACTTC
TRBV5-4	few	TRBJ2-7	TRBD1	CASSYRGLYYEQYF	TGTGCCAGCAGTTACAGGGGGCTATACTACGAGCAGTACTTC
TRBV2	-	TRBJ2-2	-	CASSAAGELFF	TGTGCCAGCAGTGCCGCCGGGGAGCTGTTTTTT
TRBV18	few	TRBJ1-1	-	CASSPSGWNTEAFF	TGTGCCAGCTCACCATCAGGGTGGAACACTGAAGCTTTCTTT
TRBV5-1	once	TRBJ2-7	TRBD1	CASSTGQGGHEQYF	TGCGCCAGCAGCACAGGACAGGGTGGCCACGAGCAGTACTTC
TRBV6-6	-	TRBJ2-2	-	CASSRRGQGVFDTGELFF	TGTGCCAGCAGTCGCCGGGGGCAGGGGGTTTTCGATACCGGGGAGCTGTTTTTT
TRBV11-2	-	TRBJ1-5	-	CASSLDSIDQPQHF	TGTGCCAGCAGCTTGGACAGTATAGATCAGCCCCAGCATTTT
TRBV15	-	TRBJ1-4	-	CATSRDAIGSKLFF	TGTGCCACCAGCAGAGATGCCATCGGGTCAAAACTGTTTTTT
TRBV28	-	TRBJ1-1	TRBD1	CASSSPGAGGAYTEAFF	TGTGCCAGCAGTTCCCCGGGGGCAGGGGGCGCGTACACTGAAGCTTTCTTT
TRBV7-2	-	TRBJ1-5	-	CASSLPGYQPQHF	TGTGCCAGCAGCCTACCCGGTTACCAGCCCCAGCATTTT
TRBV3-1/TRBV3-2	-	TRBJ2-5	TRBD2	CASSLTPGTSGRGGSQETQYF	TGTGCCAGCAGCCTAACTCCCGGGACTAGCGGGAGGGGGGGGTCACAAGAGACCCAGTACTTC
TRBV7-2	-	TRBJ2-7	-	CASSSSSYEQYF	TGTGCCAGCAGCTCTAGCTCCTACGAGCAGTACTTC
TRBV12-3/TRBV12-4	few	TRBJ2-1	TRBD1	CASSPTGDEQFF	TGTGCCAGCAGCCCGACAGGGGATGAGCAGTTCTTC
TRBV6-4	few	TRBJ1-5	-	CASSEGTSNQPQHF	TGTGCCAGCAGTGAAGGGACAAGCAATCAGCCCCAGCATTTT
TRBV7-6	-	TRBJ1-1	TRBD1	CASSKLTGGKTEAFF	TGTGCCAGCAGCAAGCTGACAGGGGGCAAAACTGAAGCTTTCTTT
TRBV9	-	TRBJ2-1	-	CASSVGLGGQEQFF	TGTGCCAGCAGCGTAGGATTAGGGGGTCAAGAGCAGTTCTTC
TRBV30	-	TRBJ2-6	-	CAWSGRGSGANVLTF	TGTGCCTGGAGCGGCAGGGGATCCGGGGCCAACGTCCTGACTTTC
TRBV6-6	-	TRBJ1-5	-	CASSYFSDGETPQHF	TGTGCCAGCAGTTACTTCTCGGACGGGGAGACGCCCCAGCATTTT
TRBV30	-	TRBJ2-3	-	CAWSFGRGDTQYF	TGTGCCTGGAGTTTTGGTCGGGGAGATACGCAGTATTTT
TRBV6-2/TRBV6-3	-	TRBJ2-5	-	CASSGTGTLKQTQYF	TGTGCCAGCAGTGGGACCGGGACTCTGAAGCAGACCCAGTACTTC
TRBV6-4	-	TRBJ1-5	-	CASSAFPGIQPQHF	TGTGCCAGCAGTGCCTTCCCGGGAATTCAGCCCCAGCATTTT
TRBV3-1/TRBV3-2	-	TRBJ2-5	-	CASTSAPQETQYF	TGTGCCAGCACCAGCGCACCACAAGAGACCCAGTACTTC
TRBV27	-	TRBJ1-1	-	CASSDRRVNTEAFF	TGTGCCAGCAGTGACCGACGGGTGAACACTGAAGCTTTCTTT
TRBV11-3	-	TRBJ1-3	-	CASSLSQGNTIYF	TGTGCCAGCAGCTTATCACAGGGAAACACCATATATTTT
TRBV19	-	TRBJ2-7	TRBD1	CASSRQGIHEQYF	TGTGCCAGTTCAAGACAGGGAATCCACGAGCAGTACTTC
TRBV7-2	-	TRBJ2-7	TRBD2	CASSPGTSGDEQYF	TGTGCCAGCAGCCCAGGGACTAGCGGGGACGAGCAGTACTTC
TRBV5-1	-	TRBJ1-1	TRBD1	CASSLVGQGKNTEAFF	TGCGCCAGCAGCTTGGTGGGACAGGGCAAGAACACTGAAGCTTTCTTT
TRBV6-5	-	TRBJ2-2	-	CASSYPGSRHGELFF	TGTGCCAGCAGTTACCCAGGAAGCAGGCACGGGGAGCTGTTTTTT
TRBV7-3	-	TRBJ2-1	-	CASSPQVGSSYNEQFF	TGTGCCAGCAGCCCCCAGGTCGGTAGCTCCTACAATGAGCAGTTCTTC
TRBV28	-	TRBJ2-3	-	CASSTTYFTDTQYF	TGTGCCAGCAGCACTACATACTTCACAGATACGCAGTATTTT
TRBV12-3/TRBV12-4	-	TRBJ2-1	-	CASTTRNEQFF	TGTGCCAGCACCACCAGGAATGAGCAGTTCTTC
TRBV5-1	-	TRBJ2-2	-	CASSQRQANTGELFF	TGCGCCAGCAGCCAACGACAGGCCAACACCGGGGAGCTGTTTTTT
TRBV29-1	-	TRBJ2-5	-	CSADVGYSAQETQYF	TGCAGCGCTGACGTCGGCTATAGCGCCCAAGAGACCCAGTACTTC
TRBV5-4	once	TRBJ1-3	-	CASSLDRGALGNTIYF	TGTGCCAGCAGCTTGGACCGGGGGGCGCTGGGAAACACCATATATTTT
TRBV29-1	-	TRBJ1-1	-	CSVVTAMNTEAFF	TGCAGCGTTGTAACAGCCATGAACACTGAAGCTTTCTTT
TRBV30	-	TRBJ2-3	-	CAWSKGVDTQYF	TGTGCCTGGAGTAAAGGGGTAGATACGCAGTATTTT
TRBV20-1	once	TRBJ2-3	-	CSASSGLNTDTQYF	TGCAGTGCTAGTTCAGGACTAAACACAGATACGCAGTATTTT
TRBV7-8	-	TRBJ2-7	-	CASSLDRVYEQYF	TGTGCCAGCAGCTTAGACAGGGTGTACGAGCAGTACTTC
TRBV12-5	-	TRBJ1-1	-	CASGFGRNTEAFF	TGTGCTAGTGGTTTTGGCAGGAACACTGAAGCTTTCTTT
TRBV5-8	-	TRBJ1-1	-	CASRRQGISNTEAFF	TGTGCCAGCAGGCGCCAGGGAATTTCGAACACTGAAGCTTTCTTT
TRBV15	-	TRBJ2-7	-	CATSPTVSGEQYF	TGTGCCACCAGCCCTACAGTTAGCGGCGAGCAGTACTTC
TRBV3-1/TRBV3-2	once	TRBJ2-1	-	CASSQGSLEQFF	TGTGCCAGCAGCCAAGGTTCCCTTGAGCAGTTCTTC
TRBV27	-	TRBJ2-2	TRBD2	CASSLWGGNTGELFF	TGTGCCAGCAGTTTATGGGGGGGAAACACCGGGGAGCTGTTTTTT
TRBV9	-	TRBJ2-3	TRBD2	CASSVWGLAGGDTQYF	TGTGCCAGCAGCGTCTGGGGACTAGCGGGAGGAGATACGCAGTATTTT
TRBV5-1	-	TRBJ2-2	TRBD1	CASSLRDRDDGELFF	TGCGCCAGCAGCCTCCGGGACAGGGACGACGGGGAGCTGTTTTTT
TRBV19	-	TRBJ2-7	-	CASSTTELLYEQYF	TGTGCCAGTAGTACGACAGAGCTCCTCTACGAGCAGTACTTC
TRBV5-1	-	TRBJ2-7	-	CASSRSSEQYF	TGCGCCAGCAGCAGATCCAGTGAGCAGTACTTC
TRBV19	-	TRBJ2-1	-	CASSIVGSFNEQFF	TGTGCCAGTAGTATAGTCGGTAGCTTCAATGAGCAGTTCTTC
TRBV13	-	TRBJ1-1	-	CASSLSRTEAFF	TGTGCCAGCAGCTTATCTCGCACTGAAGCTTTCTTT
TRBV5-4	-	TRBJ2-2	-	CASSQTSGRTGELFF	TGTGCCAGCAGCCAAACCTCAGGGCGCACCGGGGAGCTGTTTTTT
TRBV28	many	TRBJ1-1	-	CASRRVFF	TGTGCCAGCAGGAGGGTTTTCTTT
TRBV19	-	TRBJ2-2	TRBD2	CASKPRGGGVTGELFF	TGTGCCAGTAAGCCAAGAGGCGGGGGGGTCACCGGGGAGCTGTTTTTT
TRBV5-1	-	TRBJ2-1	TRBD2	CASSETSGSDNEQFF	TGCGCCAGCAGCGAAACTAGCGGGAGCGACAATGAGCAGTTCTTC
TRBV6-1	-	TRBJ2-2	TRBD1	CASSEIAGGTGELFF	TGTGCCAGCAGTGAGATCGCAGGGGGTACCGGGGAGCTGTTTTTT